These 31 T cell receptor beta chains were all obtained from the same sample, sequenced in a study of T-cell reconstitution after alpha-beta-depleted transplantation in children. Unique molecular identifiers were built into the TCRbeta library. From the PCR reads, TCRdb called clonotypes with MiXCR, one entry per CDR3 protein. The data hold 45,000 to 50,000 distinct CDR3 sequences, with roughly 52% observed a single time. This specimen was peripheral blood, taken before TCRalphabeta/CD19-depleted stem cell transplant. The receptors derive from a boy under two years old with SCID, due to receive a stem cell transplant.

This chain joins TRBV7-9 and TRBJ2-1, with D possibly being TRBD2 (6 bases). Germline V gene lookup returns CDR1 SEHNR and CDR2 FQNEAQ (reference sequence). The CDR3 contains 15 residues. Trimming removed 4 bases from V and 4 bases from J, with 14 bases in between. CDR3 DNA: TGTGCCAGCAGCTCACGGACGGGGGATTACAATGAGCAGTTCTTC. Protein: CASSSRTGDYNEQFF.

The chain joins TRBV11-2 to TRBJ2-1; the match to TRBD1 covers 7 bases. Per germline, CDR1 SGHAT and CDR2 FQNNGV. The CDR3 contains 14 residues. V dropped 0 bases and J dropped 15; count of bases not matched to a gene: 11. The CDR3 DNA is TGTGCCAGCAGCTTAGATCGTGGGTCAGGGGGTGTGTTCTTC. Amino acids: CASSLDRGSGGVFF.

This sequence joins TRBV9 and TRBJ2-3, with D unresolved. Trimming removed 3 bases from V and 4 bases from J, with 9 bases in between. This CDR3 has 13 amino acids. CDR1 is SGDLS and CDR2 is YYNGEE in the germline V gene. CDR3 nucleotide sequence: TGTGCCAGCAGCGCAGGTGGTGCAGATACGCAGTATTTT. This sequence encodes CASSAGGADTQYF.

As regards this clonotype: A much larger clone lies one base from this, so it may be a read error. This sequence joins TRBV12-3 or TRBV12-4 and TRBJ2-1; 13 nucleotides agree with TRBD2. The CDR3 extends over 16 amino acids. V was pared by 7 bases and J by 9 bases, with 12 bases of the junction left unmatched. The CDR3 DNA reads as TGTGCCAGCACCGCCAACCCACTAGCGGGGGGGAGTGAGCAGTTCTTC. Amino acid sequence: CASTANPLAGGSEQFF.

The CDR3 sequence is CASNSFTSGVTDTQYF. CDR3 DNA sequence: TGTGCCAGCAATTCCTTTACTAGCGGGGTTACAGATACGCAGTATTTT. The genes are TRBV6-2 or TRBV6-3 and TRBJ2-3, with 10 bases identical to TRBD2. Per the germline V gene, CDR1 is MNHEY and CDR2 is SVGEGT. J gave up 3 bases and V 7 bases, and 10 bases lay outside the gene matches. The CDR3 is 16 amino acids.

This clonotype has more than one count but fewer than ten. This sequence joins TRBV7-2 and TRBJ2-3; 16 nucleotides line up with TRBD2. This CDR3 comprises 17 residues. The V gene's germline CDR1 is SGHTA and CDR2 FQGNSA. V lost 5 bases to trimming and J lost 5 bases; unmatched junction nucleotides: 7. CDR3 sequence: CASSPGTSGGAVDTQYF. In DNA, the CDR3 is TGTGCCAGCAGCCCTGGGACTAGCGGGGGGGCTGTAGATACGCAGTATTTT.

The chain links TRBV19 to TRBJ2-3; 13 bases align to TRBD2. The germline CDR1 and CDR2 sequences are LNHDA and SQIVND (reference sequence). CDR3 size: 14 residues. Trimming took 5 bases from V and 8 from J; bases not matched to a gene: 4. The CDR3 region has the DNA TGTGCCAGTAGTGGGACTAGCGGGGCCGGTACGCAGTATTTT. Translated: CASSGTSGAGTQYF. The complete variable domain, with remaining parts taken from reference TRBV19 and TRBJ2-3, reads DGGITQSPKYLFRKEGQNVTLSCEQNLNHDAMYWYRQDPGQGLRLIYYSQIVNDFQKGDIAEGYSVSREKKESFPLTVTSAQKNPTAFYLCASSGTSGAGTQYFGPGTRLTVL.

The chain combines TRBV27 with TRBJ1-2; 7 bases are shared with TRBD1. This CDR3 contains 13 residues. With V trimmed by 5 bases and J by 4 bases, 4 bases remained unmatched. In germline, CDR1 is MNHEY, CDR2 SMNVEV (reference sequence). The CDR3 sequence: CASSRQGAYGYTF. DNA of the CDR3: TGTGCCAGCAGTAGACAGGGAGCCTATGGCTACACCTTC.

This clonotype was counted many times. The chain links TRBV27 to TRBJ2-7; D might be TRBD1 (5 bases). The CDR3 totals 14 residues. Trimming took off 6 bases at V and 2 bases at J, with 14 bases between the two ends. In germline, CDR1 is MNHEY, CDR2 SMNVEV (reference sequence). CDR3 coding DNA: TGTGCCAGCAGCCCCAGGGCAGGGACCTACGAGCAGTACTTC. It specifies CASSPRAGTYEQYF.

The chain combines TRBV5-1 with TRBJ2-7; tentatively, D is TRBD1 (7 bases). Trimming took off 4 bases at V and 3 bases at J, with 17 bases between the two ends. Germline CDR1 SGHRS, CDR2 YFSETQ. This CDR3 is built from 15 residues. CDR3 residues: CASSIDQGGGYEQYF. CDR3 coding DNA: TGCGCCAGCAGCATAGACCAGGGGGGCGGCTACGAGCAGTACTTC. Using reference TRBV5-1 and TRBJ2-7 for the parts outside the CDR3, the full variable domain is KAGVTQTPRYLIKTRGQQVTLSCSPISGHRSVSWYQQTPGQGLQFLFEYFSETQRNKGNFPGRFSGRQFSNSRSEMNVSTLELGDSALYLCASSIDQGGGYEQYFGPGTRLTVT.

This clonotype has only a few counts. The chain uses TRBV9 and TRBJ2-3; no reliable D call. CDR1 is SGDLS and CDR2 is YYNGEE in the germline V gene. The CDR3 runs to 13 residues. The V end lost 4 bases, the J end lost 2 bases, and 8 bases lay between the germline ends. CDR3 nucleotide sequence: TGTGCCAGCAGCCTCGACCACACAGATACGCAGTATTTT. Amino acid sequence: CASSLDHTDTQYF.

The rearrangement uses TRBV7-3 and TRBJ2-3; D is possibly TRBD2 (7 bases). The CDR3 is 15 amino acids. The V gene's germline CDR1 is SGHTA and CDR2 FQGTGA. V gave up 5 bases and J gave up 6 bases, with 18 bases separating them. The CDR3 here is CASSPFAGAGDTQYF. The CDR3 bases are TGTGCCAGCAGCCCTTTTGCGGGGGCAGGTGATACGCAGTATTTT.

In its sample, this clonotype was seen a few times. The CDR3 nucleotides are TGCAGTGCTAGAGACCCCGGGGACCAGCCCCAGCATTTT. It encodes CSARDPGDQPQHF. This chain joins TRBV20-1 and TRBJ1-5; D may be TRBD1 (5 bases). The V end was cut by 0 bases, the J end by 7 bases, with 10 bases between. The CDR3 extends over 13 amino acids. Germline CDR1 is DFQATT and CDR2 is SNEGSKA (reference sequence).

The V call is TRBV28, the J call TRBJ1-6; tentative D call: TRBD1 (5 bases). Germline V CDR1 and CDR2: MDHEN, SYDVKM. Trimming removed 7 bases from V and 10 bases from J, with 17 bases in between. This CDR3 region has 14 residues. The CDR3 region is CASNLPGGTSPLHF. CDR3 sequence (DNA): TGTGCCAGCAATCTCCCGGGGGGGACCTCACCCCTCCACTTT. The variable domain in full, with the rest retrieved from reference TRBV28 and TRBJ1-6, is DVKVTQSSRYLVKRTGEKVFLECVQDMDHENMFWYRQDPGLGLRLIYFSYDVKMKEKGDIPEGYSVSREKKERFSLILESASTNQTSMYLCASNLPGGTSPLHFGNGTRLTVT.

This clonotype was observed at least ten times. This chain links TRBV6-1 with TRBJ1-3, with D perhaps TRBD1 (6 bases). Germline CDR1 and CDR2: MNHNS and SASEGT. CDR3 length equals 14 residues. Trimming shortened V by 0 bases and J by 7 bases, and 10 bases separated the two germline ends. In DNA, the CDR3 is TGTGCCAGCAGTGAAGCACAGGGCAGCAACACCATATATTTT. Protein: CASSEAQGSNTIYF.

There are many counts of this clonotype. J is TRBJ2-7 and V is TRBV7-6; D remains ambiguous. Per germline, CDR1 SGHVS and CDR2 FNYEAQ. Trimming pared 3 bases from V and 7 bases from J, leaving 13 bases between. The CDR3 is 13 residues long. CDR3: CASSFPPPGEQYF. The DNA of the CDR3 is TGTGCCAGCAGCTTCCCGCCCCCCGGGGAGCAGTACTTC.

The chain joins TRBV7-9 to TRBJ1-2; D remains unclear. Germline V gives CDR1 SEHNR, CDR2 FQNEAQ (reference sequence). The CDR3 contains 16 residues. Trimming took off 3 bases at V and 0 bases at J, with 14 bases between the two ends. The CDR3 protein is CASSFVLEPTNYGYTF. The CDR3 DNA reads TGTGCCAGCAGCTTTGTATTGGAGCCGACTAACTATGGCTACACCTTC.

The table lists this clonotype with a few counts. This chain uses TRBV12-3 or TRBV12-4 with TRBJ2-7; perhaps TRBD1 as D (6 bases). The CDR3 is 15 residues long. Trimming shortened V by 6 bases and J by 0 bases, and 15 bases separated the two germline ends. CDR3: CASRNFGQSSYEQYF. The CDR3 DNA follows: TGTGCCAGCAGAAACTTCGGACAGAGCTCCTACGAGCAGTACTTC.

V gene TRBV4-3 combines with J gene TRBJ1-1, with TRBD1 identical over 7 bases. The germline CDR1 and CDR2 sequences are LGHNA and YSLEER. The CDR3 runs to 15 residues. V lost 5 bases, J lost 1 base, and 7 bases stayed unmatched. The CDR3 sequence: CASSSPGQPNTEAFF. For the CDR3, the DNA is TGCGCCAGCAGCTCCCCGGGACAGCCGAACACTGAAGCTTTCTTT.

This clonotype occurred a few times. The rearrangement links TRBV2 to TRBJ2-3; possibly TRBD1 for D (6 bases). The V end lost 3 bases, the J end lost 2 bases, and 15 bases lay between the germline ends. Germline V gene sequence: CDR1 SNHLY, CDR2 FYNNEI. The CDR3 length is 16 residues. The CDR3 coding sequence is TGTGCCAGCAGTGACGGGACACAAGACCTCACAGATACGCAGTATTTT. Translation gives CASSDGTQDLTDTQYF.

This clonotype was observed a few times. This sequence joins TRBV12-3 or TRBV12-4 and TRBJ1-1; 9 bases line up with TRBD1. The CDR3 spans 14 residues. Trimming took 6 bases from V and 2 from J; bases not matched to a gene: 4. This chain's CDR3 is CASRGDRANTEAFF. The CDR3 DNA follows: TGTGCCAGCAGGGGGGACAGGGCAAACACTGAAGCTTTCTTT.

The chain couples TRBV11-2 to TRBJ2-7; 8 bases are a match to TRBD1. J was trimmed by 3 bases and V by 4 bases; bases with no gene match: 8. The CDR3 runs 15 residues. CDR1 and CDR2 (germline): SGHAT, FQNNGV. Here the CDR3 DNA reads TGTGCCAGCAGCTCGTACCCGGGACAGGTCTACGAGCAGTACTTC. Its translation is CASSSYPGQVYEQYF.

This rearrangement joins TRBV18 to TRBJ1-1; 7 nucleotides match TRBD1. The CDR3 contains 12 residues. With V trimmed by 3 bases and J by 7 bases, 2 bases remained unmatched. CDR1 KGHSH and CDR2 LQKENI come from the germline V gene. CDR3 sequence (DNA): TGTGCCAGCTCACCGGGACAGCATGAAGCTTTCTTT. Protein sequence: CASSPGQHEAFF.

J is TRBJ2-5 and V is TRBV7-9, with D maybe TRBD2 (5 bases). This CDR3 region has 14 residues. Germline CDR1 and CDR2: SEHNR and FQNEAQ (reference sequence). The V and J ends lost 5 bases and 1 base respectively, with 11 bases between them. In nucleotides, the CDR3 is TGTGCCAGCAGCCCACGGACTTCCCAAGAGACCCAGTACTTC. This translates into CASSPRTSQETQYF.

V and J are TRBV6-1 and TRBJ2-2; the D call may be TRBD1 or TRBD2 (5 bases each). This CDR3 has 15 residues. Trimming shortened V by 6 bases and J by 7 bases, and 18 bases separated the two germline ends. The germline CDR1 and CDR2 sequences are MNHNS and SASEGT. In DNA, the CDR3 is TGTGCCAGCAGGGGGGAGTGGCTAGGTGTCGGGGAGCTGTTTTTT. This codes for CASRGEWLGVGELFF.

The chain's CDR3 is CASSRGLAGYNEQFF. CDR3 DNA sequence: TGTGCCAGCAGCCGTGGACTAGCGGGGTACAATGAGCAGTTCTTC. This chain connects TRBV7-2 to TRBJ2-1, with 12 positions matching TRBD2. V shed 5 bases and J 4 bases; nucleotides not matched to a gene: 3. The CDR3 runs to 15 residues. Germline loops: CDR1 SGHTA, CDR2 FQGNSA.

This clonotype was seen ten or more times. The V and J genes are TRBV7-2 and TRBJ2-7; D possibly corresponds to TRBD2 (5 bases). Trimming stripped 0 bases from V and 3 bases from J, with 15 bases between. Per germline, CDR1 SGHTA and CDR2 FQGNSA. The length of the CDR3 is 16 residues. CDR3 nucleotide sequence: TGTGCCAGCAGCTTAGCCGGAGGATCCACTCTCTACGAGCAGTACTTC. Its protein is CASSLAGGSTLYEQYF.

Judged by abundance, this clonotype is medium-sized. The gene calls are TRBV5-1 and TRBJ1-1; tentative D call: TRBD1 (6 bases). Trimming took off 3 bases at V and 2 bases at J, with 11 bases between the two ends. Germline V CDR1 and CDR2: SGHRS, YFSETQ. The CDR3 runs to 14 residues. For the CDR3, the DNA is TGCGCCAGCAGCTCCCGGACAGCTAACACTGAAGCTTTCTTT. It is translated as CASSSRTANTEAFF.

CDR3 region: CSVDGTVNNEQFF. In DNA, the CDR3 is TGCAGCGTTGACGGGACAGTGAACAATGAGCAGTTCTTC. The chain couples TRBV29-1 to TRBJ2-1; 7 positions agree with TRBD1. Germline CDR1 is SQVTM and CDR2 is ANQGSEA. V lost 3 bases to trimming and J lost 5 bases; unmatched junction nucleotides: 4. The CDR3 has 13 residues.

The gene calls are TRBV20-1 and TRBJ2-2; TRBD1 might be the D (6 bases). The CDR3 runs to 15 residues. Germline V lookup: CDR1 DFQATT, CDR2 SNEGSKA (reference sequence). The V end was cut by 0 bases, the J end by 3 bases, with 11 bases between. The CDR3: CSAREPRGDTGELFF. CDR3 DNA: TGCAGTGCTAGAGAGCCCAGGGGAGACACCGGGGAGCTGTTTTTT.

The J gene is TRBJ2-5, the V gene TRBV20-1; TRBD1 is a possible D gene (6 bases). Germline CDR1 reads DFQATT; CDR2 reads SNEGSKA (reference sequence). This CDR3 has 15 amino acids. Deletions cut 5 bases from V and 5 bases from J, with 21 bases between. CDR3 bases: TGCAGTGCTCGGAACCTCGAGGACAGCAGGGAGACCCAGTACTTC. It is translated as CSARNLEDSRETQYF.